This TCR beta chain was observed in a study of blood T cell repertoires in COVID-19. Study as a whole: COVID-19 samples, acute and convalescent, were from the United States, Italy and Spain.

The CDR3 is 14 residues long. Trimming stripped 1 base from V and 0 bases from J, with 7 bases between. CDR1 and CDR2 from the germline V gene are SQVTM and ANQGSEA. TCRdb's table, derived via immunoSEQ multiplex PCR, lists solely in-frame clones and lacks some. This sample has 100,000 to 150,000 clones; under 90% occur once, and the top ten carry more than 10%. The origin of this receptor is a woman aged 55-70 years with acute or convalescent COVID-19. Sequenced sample: peripheral blood. The chain is built from TRBV29-1 and TRBJ2-1; TRBD1 is a possible D gene (5 bases). The DNA for the CDR3 is TGCAGCGTTGAAGGGGGCCCCTCCTACAATGAGCAGTTCTTC. This sequence encodes CSVEGGPSYNEQFF.